Following are 14 T cell receptor beta chains from one sample sequenced in a study of T-cell memory formation after mild COVID-19. TCRdb itself ran the 5' RACE reads through MiXCR, one entry per CDR3 protein. The sample contains approximately 500,000 distinct CDR3 sequences, 20% to 25% of which appear only once. The sample comprised PBMCs or a T cell subset sorted from them (not recorded which). Every receptor here comes from an adult woman who had mild COVID-19 (a few samples of this study predate the infection). Cell type and time point are not known.

This clonotype was found a few times. The chain couples TRBV21-1 to TRBJ1-1. TRBV21-1 is described as a pseudogene. This CDR3 contains 14 residues. The CDR3 DNA sequence: TGTGCCAGCAGCAGTTACGACTTGAACACTGAAGCTTTCTTT. This sequence encodes CASSSYDLNTEAFF.

The chain carries TRBV12-3 or TRBV12-4 and TRBJ2-3, with D perhaps matching TRBD1 (6 bases). V was clipped by 6 bases and J by 4 bases, with 14 bases between them. The length of the CDR3 is 14 residues. The CDR3 DNA is TGTGCCAGCAGACCACGTAACAGGGCAGATACGCAGTATTTT. This sequence encodes CASRPRNRADTQYF.

CDR3 amino acids: CASSPRQAETQYF. The DNA of the CDR3 is TGTGCCAGCTCACCCCGACAGGCGGAGACCCAGTACTTC. The chain has TRBV18 and TRBJ2-5; D might be TRBD1 (6 bases). The germline CDR1 and CDR2 sequences are KGHSH and LQKENI. CDR3 length equals 13 residues. V lost 3 bases and J lost 5, with 10 bases in between.

The table lists this clonotype with a few counts. The chain combines TRBV5-5 with TRBJ2-5; D is unclear. CDR1 is SGHKS and CDR2 is YYEKEE in the germline V gene (reference sequence). This CDR3 region has 13 residues. V dropped 0 bases and J dropped 5 bases, with 8 bases sitting between them. The CDR3, as DNA: TGTGCCAGCAGCTTGGGAGTAGTCGAGACCCAGTACTTC. Translating gives CASSLGVVETQYF.

Only a few counts were recorded for this clonotype. The chain joins TRBV4-3 to TRBJ2-3; TRBD2 is a possible D gene (5 bases). V lost 0 bases, J lost 2 bases, and 36 bases lay in between. The germline V gene encodes CDR1 LGHNA and CDR2 YSLEER. CDR3 length equals 24 residues. This CDR3 is CASSQDMAYGLPSNPSIFTDTQYF. CDR3 DNA sequence: TGCGCCAGCAGCCAAGATATGGCGTACGGACTTCCTTCCAATCCCTCAATTTTCACAGATACGCAGTATTTT.

This clonotype was recorded a few times. The chain couples TRBV9 to TRBJ2-1, with 13 bases identical to TRBD2. Germline loops: CDR1 SGDLS, CDR2 YYNGEE. The ends lost 5 bases at V and 9 bases at J; junction bases unmatched: 11. The CDR3 spans 16 residues. CDR3 sequence: CASSDETGLAGTEQFF. The CDR3, as DNA: TGTGCCAGCAGTGACGAAACGGGACTAGCGGGGACTGAGCAGTTCTTC.

The V gene is TRBV6-1, the J gene TRBJ1-5; TRBD1 agrees at 9 bases. The CDR3 consists of 15 residues. The V gene end was trimmed by 8 bases and the J gene end by 9 bases; junction bases not matched to a gene: 14. The V gene's germline CDR1 is MNHNS and CDR2 SASEGT. The CDR3, as DNA: TGTGCCAGCGAGGACGGACAGGGGCCAGCCGGGCCCCAGCATTTT. It yields the protein CASEDGQGPAGPQHF.

In its sample, this clonotype was seen a few times. V is TRBV12-3 or TRBV12-4 and J is TRBJ1-4, with D perhaps TRBD1 (5 bases). Trimming shortened V by 5 bases and J by 5 bases, and 15 bases separated the two germline ends. This CDR3 comprises 15 residues. The CDR3 here is CASSVRTGPNEKLFF. As DNA, the CDR3 is TGTGCCAGCAGTGTTAGGACGGGACCAAATGAAAAACTGTTTTTT.

The chain carries TRBV4-1 and TRBJ2-2, with no clear D. The germline gives CDR1 MGHRA, CDR2 YSYEKL. The CDR3 runs to 14 residues. Trimming took off 4 bases at V and 7 bases at J, with 13 bases between the two ends. The CDR3 DNA sequence: TGCGCCAGCAGCCCCCAAGTTAAGGGCGGGGAGCTGTTTTTT. It codes for CASSPQVKGGELFF.

This clonotype showed up just a few times. This rearrangement joins TRBV29-1 to TRBJ2-6; possibly TRBD1 or TRBD2 for D (7 bases each). In germline, CDR1 is SQVTM, CDR2 ANQGSEA. V was shortened by 8 bases and J by 2 bases, with 22 bases between the two germline ends. This CDR3 spans 17 amino acids. CDR3 region: CSTQGGGGETGANVLTF. The DNA for the CDR3 is TGCAGCACCCAGGGAGGGGGCGGAGAGACTGGGGCCAACGTCCTGACTTTC.

This clonotype was counted a few times. This chain joins TRBV12-3 or TRBV12-4 and TRBJ1-1; D perhaps matches TRBD1 (5 bases). There are 16 residues in the CDR3. V lost 0 bases to trimming and J lost 8 bases, with 19 bases between them. CDR3 bases: TGTGCCAGCAGTTTAGCGGGCCAAAGGGGCTCCAGCGAAGCTTTCTTT. Translation gives CASSLAGQRGSSEAFF.

This clonotype was picked up a small number of times. This chain uses TRBV30 with TRBJ2-3; TRBD1 agrees at 7 bases. Trimming took 2 bases from V and 4 from J; bases not matched to a gene: 3. CDR1 GTSNPN and CDR2 SVGIG come from the germline V gene (reference sequence). There are 13 residues in the CDR3. CDR3 DNA sequence: TGTGCCTGGAGTCCACAGGGGCCAGATACGCAGTATTTT. Amino acid sequence: CAWSPQGPDTQYF.

The chain joins TRBV2 to TRBJ1-5; 8 bases align to TRBD1. Germline V lookup: CDR1 SNHLY, CDR2 FYNNEI. Trimming cost V 6 bases and J 5 bases; bases outside gene matches: 9. CDR3 length equals 15 residues. For the CDR3, the DNA is TGTGCCAGCAGGCGTGACAGGGGCACGTATCAGCCCCAGCATTTT. The encoded protein is CASRRDRGTYQPQHF. Drawing the rest from reference TRBV2 and TRBJ1-5, the complete variable domain is EPEVTQTPSHQVTQMGQEVILRCVPISNHLYFYWYRQILGQKVEFLVSFYNNEISEKSEIFDDQFSVERPDGSNFTLKIRSTKLEDSAMYFCASRRDRGTYQPQHFGDGTRLSIL.

The gene calls are TRBV4-3 and TRBJ2-7; D gene uncertain. This CDR3 region has 16 residues. Germline V gene sequence: CDR1 LGHNA, CDR2 YSLEER. Trimming stripped 0 bases from V and 2 bases from J, with 14 bases between. DNA of the CDR3: TGCGCCAGCAGCCAAGAAGGTCGCCAACCAACCTACGAGCAGTACTTC. Residues: CASSQEGRQPTYEQYF.